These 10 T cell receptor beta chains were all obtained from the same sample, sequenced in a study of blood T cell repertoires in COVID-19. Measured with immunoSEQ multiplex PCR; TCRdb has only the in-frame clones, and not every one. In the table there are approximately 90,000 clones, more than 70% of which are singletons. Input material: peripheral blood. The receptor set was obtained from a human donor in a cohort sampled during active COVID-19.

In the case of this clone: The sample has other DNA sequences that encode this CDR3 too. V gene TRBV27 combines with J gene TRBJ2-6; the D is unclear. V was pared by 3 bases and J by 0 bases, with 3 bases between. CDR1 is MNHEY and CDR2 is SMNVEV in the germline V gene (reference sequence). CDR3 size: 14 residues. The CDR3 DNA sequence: TGTGCCAGCAGTTTGAGCTCTGGGGCCAACGTCCTGACTTTC. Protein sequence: CASSLSSGANVLTF.

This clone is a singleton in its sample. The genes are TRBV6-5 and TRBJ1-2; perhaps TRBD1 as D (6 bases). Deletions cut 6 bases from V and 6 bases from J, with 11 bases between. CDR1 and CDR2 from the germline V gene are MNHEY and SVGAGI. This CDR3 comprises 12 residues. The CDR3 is CASSHYRDGYTF. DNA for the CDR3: TGTGCCAGCAGCCACTACAGGGATGGCTACACCTTC.

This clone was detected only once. CDR3 sequence: CAIKQTLSTDTQYF. The CDR3 nucleotides read TGTGCCATCAAACAGACCCTCAGCACAGATACGCAGTATTTT. The chain has TRBV10-3 and TRBJ2-3; D gene ambiguous. Germline assignment: CDR1 ENHRY and CDR2 SYGVKD. This CDR3 is 14 amino acids long. Trimming took 7 bases from V and 0 from J, leaving 11 bases between them.

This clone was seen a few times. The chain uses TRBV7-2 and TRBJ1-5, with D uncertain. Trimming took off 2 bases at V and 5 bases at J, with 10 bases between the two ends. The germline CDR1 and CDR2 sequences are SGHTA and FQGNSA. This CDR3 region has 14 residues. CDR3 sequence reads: CASSLMGGDQPQHF. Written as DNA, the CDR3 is TGTGCCAGCAGCTTAATGGGAGGAGATCAGCCCCAGCATTTT.

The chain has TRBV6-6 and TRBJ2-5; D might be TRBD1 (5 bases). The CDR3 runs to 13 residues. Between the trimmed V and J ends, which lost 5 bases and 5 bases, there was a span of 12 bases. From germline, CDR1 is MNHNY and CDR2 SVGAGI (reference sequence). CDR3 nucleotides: TGTGCCAGCAGTCCCTGGTCAGGGGAGACCCAGTACTTC. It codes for CASSPWSGETQYF.

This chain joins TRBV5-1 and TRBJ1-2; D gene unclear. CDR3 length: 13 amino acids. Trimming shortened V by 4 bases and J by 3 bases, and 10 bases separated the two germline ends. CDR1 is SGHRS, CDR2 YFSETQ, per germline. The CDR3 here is CASSRGSDYGYTF. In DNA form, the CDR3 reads TGCGCCAGCAGCCGGGGTTCCGACTATGGCTACACCTTC.

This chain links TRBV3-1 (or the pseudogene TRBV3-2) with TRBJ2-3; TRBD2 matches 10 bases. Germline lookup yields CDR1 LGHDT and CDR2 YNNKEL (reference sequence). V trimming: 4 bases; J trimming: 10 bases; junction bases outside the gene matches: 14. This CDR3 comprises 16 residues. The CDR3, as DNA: TGTGCCAGCAGCCCCACTAGCGGGGTTGAGTTTAGGGCGCAGTATTTT. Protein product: CASSPTSGVEFRAQYF.

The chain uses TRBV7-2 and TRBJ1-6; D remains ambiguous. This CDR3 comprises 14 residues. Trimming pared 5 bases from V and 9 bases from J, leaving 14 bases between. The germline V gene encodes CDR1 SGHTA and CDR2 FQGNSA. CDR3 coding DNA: TGTGCCAGCAGCCTGAGACAAAATGGTTCACCCCTCCACTTT. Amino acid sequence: CASSLRQNGSPLHF.

This chain's CDR3 is CASSLLGTGSYEQYF. The DNA for the CDR3 is TGTGCCAGCAGCTTATTGGGGACAGGGTCCTACGAGCAGTACTTC. This chain uses TRBV7-2 with TRBJ2-7; TRBD1 matches 9 bases. Germline V gives CDR1 SGHTA, CDR2 FQGNSA. The V and J ends lost 2 bases and 1 base, in that order; junction bases with no gene match: 3. The CDR3 totals 15 residues.

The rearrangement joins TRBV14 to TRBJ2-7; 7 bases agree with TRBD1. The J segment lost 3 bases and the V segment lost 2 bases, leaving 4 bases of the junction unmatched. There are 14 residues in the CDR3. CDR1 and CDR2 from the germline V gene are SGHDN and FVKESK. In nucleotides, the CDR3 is TGTGCCAGCAGCCAAAGACAGGGCTACTACGAGCAGTACTTC. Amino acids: CASSQRQGYYEQYF.